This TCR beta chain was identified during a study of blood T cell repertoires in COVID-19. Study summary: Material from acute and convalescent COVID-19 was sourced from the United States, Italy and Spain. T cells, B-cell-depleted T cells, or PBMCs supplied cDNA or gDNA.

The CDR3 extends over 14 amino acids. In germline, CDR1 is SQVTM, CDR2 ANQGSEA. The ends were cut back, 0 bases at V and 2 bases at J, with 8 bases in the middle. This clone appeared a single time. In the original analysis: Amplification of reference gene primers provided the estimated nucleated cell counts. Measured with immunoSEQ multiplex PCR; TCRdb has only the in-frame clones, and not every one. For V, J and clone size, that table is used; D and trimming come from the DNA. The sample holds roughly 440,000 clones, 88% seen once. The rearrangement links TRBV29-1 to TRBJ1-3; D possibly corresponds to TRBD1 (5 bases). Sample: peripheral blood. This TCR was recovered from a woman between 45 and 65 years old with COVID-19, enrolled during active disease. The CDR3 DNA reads TGCAGCGTTGAAGATCAGGGTACTGGAAACACCATATATTTT. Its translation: CSVEDQGTGNTIYF.